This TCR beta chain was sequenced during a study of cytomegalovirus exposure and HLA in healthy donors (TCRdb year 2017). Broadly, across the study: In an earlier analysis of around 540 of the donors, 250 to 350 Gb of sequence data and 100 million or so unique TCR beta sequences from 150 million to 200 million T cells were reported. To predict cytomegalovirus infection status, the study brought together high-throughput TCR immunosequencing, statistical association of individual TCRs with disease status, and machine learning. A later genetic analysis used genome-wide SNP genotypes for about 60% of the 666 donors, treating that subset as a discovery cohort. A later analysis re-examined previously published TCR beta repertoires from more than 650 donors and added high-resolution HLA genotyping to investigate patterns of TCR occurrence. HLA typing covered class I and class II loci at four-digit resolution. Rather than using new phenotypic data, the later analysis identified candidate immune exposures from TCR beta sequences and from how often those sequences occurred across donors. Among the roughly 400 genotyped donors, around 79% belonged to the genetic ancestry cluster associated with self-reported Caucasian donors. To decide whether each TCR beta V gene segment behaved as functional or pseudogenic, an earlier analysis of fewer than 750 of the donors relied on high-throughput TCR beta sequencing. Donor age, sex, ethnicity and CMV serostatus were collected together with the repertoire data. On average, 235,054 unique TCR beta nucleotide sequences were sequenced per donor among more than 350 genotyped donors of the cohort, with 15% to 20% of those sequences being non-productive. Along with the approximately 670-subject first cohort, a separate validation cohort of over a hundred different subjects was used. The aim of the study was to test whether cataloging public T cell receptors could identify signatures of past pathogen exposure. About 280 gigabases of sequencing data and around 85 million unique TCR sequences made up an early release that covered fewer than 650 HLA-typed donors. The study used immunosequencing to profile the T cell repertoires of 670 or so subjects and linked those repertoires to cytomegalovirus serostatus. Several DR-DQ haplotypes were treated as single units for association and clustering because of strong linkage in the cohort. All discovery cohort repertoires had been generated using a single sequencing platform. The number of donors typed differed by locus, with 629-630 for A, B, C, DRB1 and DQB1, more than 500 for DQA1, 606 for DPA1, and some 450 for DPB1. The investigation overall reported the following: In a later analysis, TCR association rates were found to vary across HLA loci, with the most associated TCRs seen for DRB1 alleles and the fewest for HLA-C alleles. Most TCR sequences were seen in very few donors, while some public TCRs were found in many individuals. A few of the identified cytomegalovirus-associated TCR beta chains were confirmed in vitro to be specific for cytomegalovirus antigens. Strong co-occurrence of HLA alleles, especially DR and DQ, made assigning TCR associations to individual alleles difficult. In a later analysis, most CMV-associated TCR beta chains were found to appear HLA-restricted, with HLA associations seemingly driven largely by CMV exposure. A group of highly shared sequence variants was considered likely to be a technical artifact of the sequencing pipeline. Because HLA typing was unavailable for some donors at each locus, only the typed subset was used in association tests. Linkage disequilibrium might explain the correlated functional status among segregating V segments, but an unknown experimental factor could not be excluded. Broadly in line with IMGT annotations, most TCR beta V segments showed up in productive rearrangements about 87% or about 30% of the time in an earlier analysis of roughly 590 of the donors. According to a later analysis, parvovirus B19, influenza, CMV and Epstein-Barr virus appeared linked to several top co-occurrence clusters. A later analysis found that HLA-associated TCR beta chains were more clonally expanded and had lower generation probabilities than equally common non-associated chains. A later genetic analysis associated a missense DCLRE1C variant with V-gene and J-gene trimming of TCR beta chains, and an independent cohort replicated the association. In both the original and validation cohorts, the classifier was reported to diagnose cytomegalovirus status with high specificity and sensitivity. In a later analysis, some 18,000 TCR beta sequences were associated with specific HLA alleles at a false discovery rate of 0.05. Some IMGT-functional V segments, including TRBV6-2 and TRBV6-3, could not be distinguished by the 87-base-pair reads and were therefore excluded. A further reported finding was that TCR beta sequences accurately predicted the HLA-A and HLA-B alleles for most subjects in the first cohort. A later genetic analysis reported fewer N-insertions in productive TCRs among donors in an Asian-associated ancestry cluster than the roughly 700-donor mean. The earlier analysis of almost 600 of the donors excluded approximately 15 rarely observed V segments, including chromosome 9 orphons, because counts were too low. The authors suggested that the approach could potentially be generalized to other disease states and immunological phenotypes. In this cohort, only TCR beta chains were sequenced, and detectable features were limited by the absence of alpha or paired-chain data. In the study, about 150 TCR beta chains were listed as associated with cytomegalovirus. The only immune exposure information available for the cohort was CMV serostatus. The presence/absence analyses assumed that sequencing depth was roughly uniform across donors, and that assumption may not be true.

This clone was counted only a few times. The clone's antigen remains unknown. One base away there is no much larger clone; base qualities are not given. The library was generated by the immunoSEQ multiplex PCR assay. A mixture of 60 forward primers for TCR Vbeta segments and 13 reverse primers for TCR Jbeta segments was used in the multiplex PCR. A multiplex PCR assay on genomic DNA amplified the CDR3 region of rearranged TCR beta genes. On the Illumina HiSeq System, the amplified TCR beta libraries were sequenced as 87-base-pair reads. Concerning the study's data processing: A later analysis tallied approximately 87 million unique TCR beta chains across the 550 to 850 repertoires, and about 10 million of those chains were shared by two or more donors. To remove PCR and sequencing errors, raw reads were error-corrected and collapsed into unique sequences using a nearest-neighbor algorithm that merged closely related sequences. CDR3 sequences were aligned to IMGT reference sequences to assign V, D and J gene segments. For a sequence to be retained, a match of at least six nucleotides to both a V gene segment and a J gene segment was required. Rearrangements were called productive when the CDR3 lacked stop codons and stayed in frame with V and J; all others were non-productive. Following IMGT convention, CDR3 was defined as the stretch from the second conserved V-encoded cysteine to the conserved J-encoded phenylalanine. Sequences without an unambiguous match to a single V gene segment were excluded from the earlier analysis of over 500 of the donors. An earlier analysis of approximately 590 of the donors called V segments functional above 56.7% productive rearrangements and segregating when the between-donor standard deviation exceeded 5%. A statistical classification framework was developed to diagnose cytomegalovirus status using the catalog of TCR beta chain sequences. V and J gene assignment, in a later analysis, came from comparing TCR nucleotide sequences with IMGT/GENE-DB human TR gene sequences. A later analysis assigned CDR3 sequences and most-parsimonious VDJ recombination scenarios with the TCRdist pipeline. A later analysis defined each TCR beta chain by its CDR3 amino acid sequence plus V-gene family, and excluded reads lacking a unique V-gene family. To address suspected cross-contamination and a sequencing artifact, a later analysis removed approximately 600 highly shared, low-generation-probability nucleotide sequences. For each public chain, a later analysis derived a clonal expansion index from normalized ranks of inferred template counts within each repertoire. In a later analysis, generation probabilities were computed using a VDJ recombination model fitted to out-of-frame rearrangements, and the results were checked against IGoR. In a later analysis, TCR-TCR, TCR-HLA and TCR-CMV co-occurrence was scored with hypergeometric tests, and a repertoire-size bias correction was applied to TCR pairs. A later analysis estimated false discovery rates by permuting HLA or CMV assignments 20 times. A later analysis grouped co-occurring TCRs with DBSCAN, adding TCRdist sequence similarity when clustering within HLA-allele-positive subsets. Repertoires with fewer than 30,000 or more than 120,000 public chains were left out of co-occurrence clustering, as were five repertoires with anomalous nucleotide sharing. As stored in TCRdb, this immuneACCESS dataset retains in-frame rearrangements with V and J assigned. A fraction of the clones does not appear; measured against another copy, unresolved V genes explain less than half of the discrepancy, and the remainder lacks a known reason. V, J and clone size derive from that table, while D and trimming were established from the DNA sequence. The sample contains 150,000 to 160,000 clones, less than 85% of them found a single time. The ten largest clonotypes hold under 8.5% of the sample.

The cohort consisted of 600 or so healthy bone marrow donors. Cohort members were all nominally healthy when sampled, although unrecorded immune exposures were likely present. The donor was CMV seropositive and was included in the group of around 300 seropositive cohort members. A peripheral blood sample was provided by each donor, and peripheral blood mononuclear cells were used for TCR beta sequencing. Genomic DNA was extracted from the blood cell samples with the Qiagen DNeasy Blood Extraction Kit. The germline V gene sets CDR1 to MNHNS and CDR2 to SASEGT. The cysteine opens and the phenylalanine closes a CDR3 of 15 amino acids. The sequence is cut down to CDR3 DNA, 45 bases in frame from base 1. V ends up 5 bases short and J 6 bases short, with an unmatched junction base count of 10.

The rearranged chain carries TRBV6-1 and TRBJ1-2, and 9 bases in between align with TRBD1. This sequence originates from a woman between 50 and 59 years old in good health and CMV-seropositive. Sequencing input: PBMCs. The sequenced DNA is TGTGCCAGCAGTTTGGGACAGGGTTTTAAGAATGGCTACACCTTC. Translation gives CASSLGQGFKNGYTF.